This TCR beta chain was sequenced in a study of blood T cell repertoires in COVID-19 (dated by TCRdb to about 2020). For the study in its entirety: Samples from collaborators originated in the United States, Italy and Spain and spanned both the acute and convalescent phases of COVID-19. The prospective study material was composed of cDNA or gDNA derived from T cells, B-cell-depleted T cells, or PBMCs. Subjects who had been exposed to COVID-19, were actively infected with it, or had recovered from it provided the deeply sampled blood TCRbeta repertoires that made up the dataset. The repertoires were released in a freely available public database intended as a resource for research on the immune response to SARS-CoV-2. Samples were obtained from the ongoing ImmuneRACE study (first 160 participants) and from over a thousand subjects provided by 6 global collaborators. The sample metadata nearly always contained a de-identified subject ID, COVID-19 status, age in years and sex. Where HLA class I and class II types were available, the types were taken from metadata supplied by the sample provider, not from assay-based typing.

About this clone: Its specific antigen is unknown. Base qualities were left out, and no much larger clone turns up one base away.

The paper's findings and limits, for the study overall: The quantity of clinical and demographic metadata differed by source and by participant and was supplied without curation.

Collaborating institutions collected whole blood in K2EDTA tubes following their own protocols. For TCRbeta analysis, collaborators shipped samples in one of three forms: frozen whole blood, isolated PBMCs, or DNA extracted from either of those sample types. The immunoSEQ Assay, a bias-controlled multiplex PCR, was used to amplify TCRbeta CDR3 regions from genomic DNA. For the original study's pipeline: Within the assay, amplification of reference gene primers was used to estimate how many nucleated cells each sample contained. To quantify the absolute abundance of each unique TCRbeta CDR3 rearrangement, sequence reads were collapsed and filtered. Productive Simpson clonality was computed per sample as the square root of Simpson's diversity index over productive rearrangements. The table was pulled from immuneACCESS by TCRdb, which kept in-frame rearrangements only. Such tables lose some clones; where checked, under half of the loss comes from unresolved V genes, and the rest has no known cause. For V, J and clone size, that table is used; D and trimming come from the DNA. The sample table shows some 100,000 clones, and approximately 90% are seen once. The ten largest clones add up to approximately 2.2% of the sample.

Per the germline V gene, SNHLY is the CDR1 and FYNNEI is the CDR2. From the cysteine through the phenylalanine, the CDR3 covers 14 amino acids. The retained sequence is limited to the CDR3, 42 bases, with the frame set at the first base. Here V drops 5 bases and J drops 0 bases, and the junction holds 3 bases not matched to any gene. The sample comprised peripheral blood. The clonotype was recovered from a man aged 50-60 years with active COVID-19. The V gene is TRBV2 and the J gene is TRBJ2-5; TRBD1 agrees with 7 junctional bases. CDR3 protein: CASSYRGYQETQYF. The DNA sequence is TGTGCCAGCAGTTACAGGGGCTACCAAGAGACCCAGTACTTC.